This TCR beta chain stems from a study of cytomegalovirus exposure and HLA in healthy donors. Study-wide results and limits: A later analysis showed TCR association rates differing by HLA locus, peaking at DRB1 and lowest at HLA-C. In a later analysis, specific HLA alleles were associated with over 15,000 TCR beta sequences at a 0.05 false discovery rate.

Healthy bone marrow donors supplied every sample. The PCR had 60 Vbeta and 13 Jbeta primers. Libraries were prepared by immunoSEQ multiplex PCR; TCRdb keeps only in-frame clonotypes and omits some of them. Here the sample spans some 140,000 clones, 80% being singletons. About this clone itself: Its antigen is unknown. The junction differs from germline at one of its ends, possibly a read error.

The CDR3 covers 16 residues. CDR1 and CDR2 from the germline V gene are SSHAT and FNYEAQ (reference sequence). The J gene is TRBJ2-1, the V gene TRBV7-7, with 13 bases fitting TRBD2. The source material was PBMCs. This sequence originates from a male donor in good health and CMV-seropositive. CDR3 in amino acids: CASSTGLAGVYNEQFF. In nucleotides, the CDR3 is TGTGCTAGCAGCACTGGACTAGCGGGAGTATACAATGAGCAGTTCTTC. Complete variable domain (other parts from reference TRBV7-7 and TRBJ2-1): GAGVSQSPRYKVTKRGQDVTLRCDPISSHATLYWYQQALGQGPEFLTYFNYEAQPDKSGLPSDRFSAERPEGSISTLTIQRTEQRDSAMYRCASSTGLAGVYNEQFFGPGTRLTVL.